These 9 T cell receptor beta chains originate from one sample sequenced in a study of blood T cells in healthy people across ages. Together with a sample-barcoded 5' primer, a J-beta primer mix was included in a second PCR lasting roughly 6 to 12 cycles. TCRdb passed the 5' RACE reads through MiXCR, listing each CDR3 protein once. The table has around 780,000 distinct CDR3 sequences, about a quarter seen once. These sequences were also reported in another study, on T cells of mothers and their children.

The sequencing sample was made of blood. The source of these receptors is a boy under 18 in good health.

CDR3 bases: TGTGCCAGCAGCGATAGGGGGCGTCAGCCCCAGCATTTT. As protein: CASSDRGRQPQHF. The rearrangement links TRBV7-9 to TRBJ1-5; 7 nucleotides align to TRBD1. J lost 6 bases, V lost 5 bases, and 4 bases had no gene match. This CDR3 comprises 13 residues. Germline V gives CDR1 SEHNR, CDR2 FQNEAQ (reference sequence).

The chain carries TRBV28 and TRBJ2-5; D possibly corresponds to TRBD1 (5 bases). Germline CDR1 is MDHEN and CDR2 is SYDVKM. The CDR3 is made up of 12 amino acids. V dropped 7 bases and J dropped 0 bases, with 6 bases sitting between them. CDR3 in amino acids: CASTGNQETQYF. CDR3 DNA sequence: TGTGCCAGCACAGGGAACCAAGAGACCCAGTACTTC.

Only a few counts were recorded for this clonotype. As DNA, the CDR3 is TGTGCCAGCAGTTACGACAGCTCTGGGGCCAACGTCCTGACTTTC. Its translation is CASSYDSSGANVLTF. V gene TRBV6-5 combines with J gene TRBJ2-6; TRBD1 is a possible D gene (5 bases). Trimming cost V 2 bases and J 0 bases, with 5 bases left between them. The CDR3 loop spans 15 amino acids. CDR1 MNHEY and CDR2 SVGAGI come from the germline V gene.

The rearrangement uses TRBV6-1 and TRBJ2-5; TRBD2 aligns across 9 bases. The V and J ends lost 6 bases and 7 bases, in that order; junction bases with no gene match: 9. The CDR3 consists of 14 residues. The V gene's germline CDR1 is MNHNS and CDR2 SASEGT. The CDR3 sequence is CASRPGTSSWTQYF. The DNA for the CDR3 is TGTGCCAGCAGACCCGGGACTAGCAGTTGGACCCAGTACTTC.

This clonotype was detected a few times. V is TRBV5-4 and J is TRBJ2-4, with D unresolved. Germline values: CDR1 SGHNT, CDR2 YYREEE (reference sequence). V lost 4 bases and J 6 bases, leaving 14 bases between the germline ends. The CDR3 is 14 amino acids. CDR3 DNA sequence: TGTGCCAGCAGCCAAACCACCGGAGCAAACATTCAGTACTTC. Translation gives CASSQTTGANIQYF.

This chain links TRBV20-1 with TRBJ1-3; TRBD1 is a possible D gene (5 bases). V shed 4 bases and J shed 4 bases, with 11 bases lying between them. This CDR3 has 13 amino acids. Germline loops: CDR1 DFQATT, CDR2 SNEGSKA (reference sequence). The CDR3 protein is CSATPGAGNTIYF. The CDR3 DNA reads TGCAGTGCTACCCCCGGGGCCGGAAACACCATATATTTT.

This clonotype has more than one count but fewer than ten. The chain carries TRBV6-1 and TRBJ2-4; D is perhaps TRBD1 (5 bases). CDR1 is MNHNS and CDR2 is SASEGT in the germline V gene. The CDR3 totals 14 residues. The ends were cut back, 3 bases at V and 8 bases at J, with 14 bases in the middle. In DNA form, the CDR3 reads TGTGCCAGCAGTGATCGGCAGGGCGAGGACATTCAGTACTTC. Translation: CASSDRQGEDIQYF.

The rearrangement joins TRBV20-1 to TRBJ1-2; D remains unclear. This CDR3 is 14 amino acids long. Germline CDR1 and CDR2: DFQATT and SNEGSKA (reference sequence). Between the trimmed V and J ends, which lost 0 bases and 2 bases, there was a span of 10 bases. DNA for the CDR3: TGCAGTGCTAGAGATCGCAGGACCAACTATGGCTACACCTTC. This gives the protein CSARDRRTNYGYTF.

J is TRBJ2-1 and V is TRBV5-1; 9 positions agree with TRBD2. CDR3 size: 16 residues. V trimming: 2 bases; J trimming: 8 bases; junction bases outside the gene matches: 11. The germline V gene encodes CDR1 SGHRS and CDR2 YFSETQ. Written as DNA, the CDR3 is TGCGCCAGCAGCTTTTTGGCGGGGGGGTTGGGGGATGAGCAGTTCTTC. Protein product: CASSFLAGGLGDEQFF.